A single sample gave rise to the 17 T cell receptor beta chains below, sequenced in a study of T cell changes during pregnancy in multiple sclerosis. Method: immunoSEQ multiplex PCR; TCRdb's copy keeps in-frame clones and lacks some. The sample contains around 37,000 clones, 88% of which appear only once. The input for sequencing was CD8+ T cells from peripheral blood mononuclear cells, taken in the third trimester of pregnancy. These receptor sequences come from a female donor with multiple sclerosis, enrolled in a pregnancy study.

V gene TRBV13 combines with J gene TRBJ1-1; D may be TRBD1 (5 bases). This CDR3 has 16 amino acids. The ends were cut back, 2 bases at V and 5 bases at J, with 18 bases in the middle. Germline V gene data show CDR1 as PRHDT and CDR2 as FYEKMQ (reference sequence). As DNA, the CDR3 is TGTGCCAGCAGCTTAAATTCCGAGCCCCCAGGGACTGAAGCTTTCTTT. This encodes CASSLNSEPPGTEAFF.

The chain is built from TRBV7-8 and TRBJ2-7; 8 bases line up with TRBD1. CDR1 and CDR2 from the germline V gene are SGHVS and FQNEAQ. The CDR3 is made up of 14 amino acids. V lost 4 bases to trimming and J lost 1 base; unmatched junction nucleotides: 3. The CDR3 DNA reads TGTGCCAGCAGCTACGACAGGGGTTCCTACGAGCAGTACTTC. This translates into CASSYDRGSYEQYF.

The CDR3 protein is CASSEIPGPTLDEQFF. CDR3 DNA sequence: TGTGCCAGCAGTGAGATTCCAGGCCCTACTTTGGATGAGCAGTTCTTC. The rearrangement joins TRBV6-1 to TRBJ2-1, with D unresolved. Deletions cut 3 bases from V and 8 bases from J, with 20 bases between. CDR3 length: 16 residues. The V gene's germline CDR1 is MNHNS and CDR2 SASEGT.

This sequence joins TRBV7-2 and TRBJ1-3, with a possible D match to TRBD1 (5 bases). The CDR3 runs 12 residues. V lost 3 bases to trimming and J lost 14 bases, with 14 bases between them. Per the germline V gene, CDR1 is SGHTA and CDR2 is FQGNSA. The CDR3 DNA is TGTGCCAGCAGCTTGGGGCCCCTAGGCGTATATTTT. Translated: CASSLGPLGVYF.

This clone was detected only once. The junction departs from germline at one end; a sequencing error may be responsible. The J gene is TRBJ2-7, the V gene TRBV13; 8 positions agree with TRBD1. Germline CDR1 and CDR2: PRHDT and FYEKMQ (reference sequence). The CDR3 is 15 residues long. CDR3 loop: CASSLGQGRNYEQYF. The CDR3 nucleotides are TGTGCCAGCAGCCTAGGACAGGGCCGTAACTACGAGCAGTACTTC. The variable domain in full, completed from reference TRBV13 and TRBJ2-7, reads AAGVIQSPRHLIKEKRETATLKCYPIPRHDTVYWYQQGPGQDPQFLISFYEKMQSDKGSIPDRFSAQQFSDYHSELNMSSLELGDSALYFCASSLGQGRNYEQYFGPGTRLTVT.

The V and J genes are TRBV2 and TRBJ1-4, with TRBD1 identical over 7 bases. This CDR3 is built from 17 residues. From germline, CDR1 is SNHLY and CDR2 FYNNEI. V lost 3 bases, J lost 8 bases, and 15 bases stayed unmatched. The CDR3 sequence is CASSDEGVTGMGEKLFF. The CDR3 nucleotides are TGTGCCAGCAGTGACGAGGGTGTGACAGGGATGGGAGAAAAACTGTTTTTT.

The chain links TRBV19 to TRBJ1-5, with D hard to call. Trimming cost V 2 bases and J 6 bases, with 8 bases left between them. CDR1 and CDR2 (germline): LNHDA, SQIVND (reference sequence). The CDR3 sequence is 13 residues long. The CDR3 protein is CASSIRGSQPQHF. The CDR3 DNA sequence: TGTGCCAGTAGTATAAGAGGATCTCAGCCCCAGCATTTT.

This sequence joins TRBV13 and TRBJ2-1, with TRBD2 matching over 8 bases. The germline gives CDR1 PRHDT, CDR2 FYEKMQ (reference sequence). This CDR3 region has 15 residues. V lost 2 bases, J lost 4 bases, and 4 bases stayed unmatched. Here the CDR3 reads CASSLSGGWYNEQFF. The CDR3 coding sequence is TGTGCCAGCAGCTTAAGCGGGGGTTGGTACAATGAGCAGTTCTTC.

The rearrangement links TRBV10-1 to TRBJ1-1; 9 positions agree with TRBD1. V dropped 0 bases and J dropped 4; count of bases not matched to a gene: 9. CDR1 is WNHNN and CDR2 is SYGVQD in the germline V gene (reference sequence). The CDR3 spans 17 residues. In DNA, the CDR3 is TGCGCCAGCAGTGAGTCAACAGGGGGCATATCTAGCACTGAAGCTTTCTTT. It codes for CASSESTGGISSTEAFF.

The chain recombines TRBV6-1 with TRBJ2-7; weak D call: TRBD2 (6 bases). The V and J ends lost 3 bases and 0 bases respectively, with 12 bases between them. The CDR3 runs to 15 residues. The germline CDR1 and CDR2 sequences are MNHNS and SASEGT. The CDR3 here is CASSEGGDSSYEQYF. The CDR3 DNA reads as TGTGCCAGCAGTGAGGGAGGCGACAGCTCCTACGAGCAGTACTTC.

The chain recombines TRBV30 with TRBJ2-3, with 8 bases fitting TRBD2. J was trimmed by 6 bases and V by 0 bases; bases with no gene match: 11. CDR1 is GTSNPN, CDR2 SVGIG, per germline (reference sequence). CDR3 length: 16 residues. CDR3 DNA: TGTGCCTGGAGTGTCATGGAGCGGGGGCCCTTGGATACGCAGTATTTT. This translates into CAWSVMERGPLDTQYF.

This clone came up once. Here the CDR3 DNA reads TGTGCCAGCAGCGTTGGGCAGGGGGACTCCTACGAGCAGTACTTC. This translates into CASSVGQGDSYEQYF. The chain has TRBV9 and TRBJ2-7; TRBD1 agrees at 7 bases. Looked up from germline, CDR1 is SGDLS and CDR2 is YYNGEE. V was clipped by 2 bases and J by 0 bases; unmatched bases: 5. The CDR3 is 15 residues long.

This clone occurred once. V gene TRBV13 combines with J gene TRBJ1-2; the D is unclear. V dropped 1 base and J dropped 3 bases, with 9 bases sitting between them. The germline CDR1 and CDR2 sequences are PRHDT and FYEKMQ (reference sequence). The CDR3 covers 14 residues. Here the CDR3 reads CASSLASEDYGYTF. The CDR3 nucleotides read TGTGCCAGCAGCTTAGCCTCGGAGGACTATGGCTACACCTTC.

The chain joins TRBV30 to TRBJ1-6, with D possibly TRBD1 on 6 matching bases. The V end lost 5 bases, the J end lost 9 bases, and 14 bases lay between the germline ends. Germline V gene data show CDR1 as GTSNPN and CDR2 as SVGIG (reference sequence). The CDR3 extends over 13 amino acids. CDR3 in amino acids: CAWCLGQFSPLHF. CDR3 nucleotides: TGTGCCTGGTGCCTGGGACAATTTTCACCCCTCCACTTT.

This clone was recorded once. The chain couples TRBV9 to TRBJ2-2; D might be TRBD2 (5 bases). Germline lookup yields CDR1 SGDLS and CDR2 YYNGEE. The V gene lost 4 bases and the J gene lost 3 bases, with 16 bases spanning the gap. The CDR3 contains 16 residues. CDR3 residues: CASSPVLASHTGELFF. The CDR3 DNA reads TGTGCCAGCAGCCCCGTTCTAGCCAGTCACACCGGGGAGCTGTTTTTT.

The chain combines TRBV7-9 with TRBJ1-2, with D maybe TRBD1 (5 bases). The CDR3 has 16 residues. Germline V lookup: CDR1 SEHNR, CDR2 FQNEAQ (reference sequence). V gave up 1 base and J gave up 4 bases, with 16 bases separating them. CDR3 in amino acids: CASSLGGEERAYGYTF. CDR3 nucleotides: TGTGCCAGCAGCTTAGGAGGGGAGGAAAGGGCCTATGGCTACACCTTC.

This rearrangement joins TRBV6-1 to TRBJ1-5; 9 bases agree with TRBD1. Germline CDR1 and CDR2: MNHNS and SASEGT. CDR3 length: 15 residues. V dropped 6 bases and J dropped 4; count of bases not matched to a gene: 7. As DNA, the CDR3 is TGTGCCAGCAGGCCTGGGGGACAGGGAAATCAGCCCCAGCATTTT. Translating it yields CASRPGGQGNQPQHF.